This TCR beta chain was found in a study of OX40 agonist ivuxolimab in advanced cancers. Study-level background: Patients were treated with intravenous ivuxolimab, dosed at 0.01 to 10 mg/kg and infused every 2 weeks.

Measured with immunoSEQ multiplex PCR; TCRdb has only the in-frame clones, and not every one. The data show tens of thousands of clones, approximately 86% seen once. V lost 4 bases to trimming and J lost 0 bases, with 11 bases between them. CDR3 length: 15 residues. Looked up from germline, CDR1 is SGHTS and CDR2 is YDEGEE. General study points: The study observed clonal expansion of CD4+ and CD8+ blood T cells by week 6 at 0.1 to 3.0 mg/kg. It was also the case that some nonresponders had low normalized T-cell clonal expansion.

About this clone: Its antigen is currently unknown.

The source is an adult with an advanced solid tumor such as melanoma, head and neck, liver or kidney cancer. This rearrangement joins TRBV5-8 to TRBJ1-5; the D is unclear. Sequencing used CD4+ or CD8+ T cells sorted from blood, obtained in a trial of the OX40 agonist ivuxolimab. The CDR3 nucleotides read TGTGCCAGCAGCCCGGGTGGGTCTAGCAATCAGCCCCAGCATTTT. Translated: CASSPGGSSNQPQHF.